A single sample is the source of the 6 T cell receptor beta chains below, sequenced in a study of CD8 T cells in ankylosing spondylitis (dated by TCRdb to about 2017). Libraries were prepared through 5' RACE. Sequencing was carried out with an Illumina HiSeq 2500. TCRdb trimmed public reads at Q25 via fastp, called clones via MiXCR and kept in-frame beta chains. Rows are unified per CDR3 protein, each entry keeping the most common DNA and genes. This sample lists approximately 190,000 distinct CDR3 sequences; approximately 12% were detected once. The ten top clones hold around 10% of the sample. Source material: blood, either unsorted or a sorted T cell fraction (not recorded which). The receptors come from a female donor with ankylosing spondylitis or in good health (not recorded which).

The chain recombines TRBV20-1 with TRBJ2-7; 10 bases fit TRBD2. The V gene end was trimmed by 1 base and the J gene end by 4 bases; junction bases not matched to a gene: 4. CDR1 DFQATT and CDR2 SNEGSKA come from the germline V gene (reference sequence). The CDR3 sequence is 14 residues long. The CDR3 bases are TGCAGTGCTAGAGGGCTAGCGGGAGAGTACGAGCAGTACTTC. Protein sequence: CSARGLAGEYEQYF.

This clonotype came up many times. The gene calls are TRBV5-1 and TRBJ2-7; 9 bases align to TRBD2. V was pared by 4 bases and J by 5 bases, with 4 bases of the junction left unmatched. CDR1 and CDR2 from the germline V gene are SGHRS and YFSETQ. This CDR3 is built from 13 residues. The DNA for the CDR3 is TGCGCCAGCAGCGGGACTAGCCGTCACGAGCAGTACTTC. It is translated as CASSGTSRHEQYF.

The chain recombines TRBV14 with TRBJ2-7; weak D call: TRBD2 (6 bases). V was cut by 0 bases and J by 4 bases, with 10 bases left in between. Germline V gene sequence: CDR1 SGHDN, CDR2 FVKESK. The CDR3 runs to 14 residues. CDR3 sequence (DNA): TGTGCCAGCAGCCAAGATATAGGAGGGTACGAGCAGTACTTC. Amino acid sequence: CASSQDIGGYEQYF.

This clonotype was detected many times. The J gene is TRBJ2-7, the V gene TRBV7-2; D gene uncertain. This CDR3 is built from 14 residues. Germline loops: CDR1 SGHTA, CDR2 FQGNSA. Trimming removed 5 bases from V and 3 bases from J, with 14 bases in between. This chain's CDR3 is CASSPSPANYEQYF. CDR3 bases: TGTGCCAGCAGCCCCTCCCCCGCCAACTACGAGCAGTACTTC.

This clonotype was detected a few times. The chain is built from TRBV20-1 and TRBJ2-3; D might be TRBD2 (6 bases). The CDR3 spans 13 residues. The V and J ends lost 3 bases and 4 bases respectively, with 11 bases between them. From germline, CDR1 is DFQATT and CDR2 SNEGSKA (reference sequence). The CDR3 sequence: CSASPGAPDTQYF. CDR3 in DNA: TGCAGTGCTAGTCCGGGAGCCCCAGATACGCAGTATTTT.

This clonotype was counted at least ten times. The V call is TRBV28, the J call TRBJ1-1; a possible D gene is TRBD1 (5 bases). Germline-derived CDR1 and CDR2 are MDHEN and SYDVKM. This CDR3 is built from 16 residues. Trimming cost V 3 bases and J 1 base, with 15 bases left between them. This chain's CDR3 is CASSLGGTLGNTEAFF. The CDR3 coding sequence is TGTGCCAGCAGTTTGGGAGGGACCCTTGGGAACACTGAAGCTTTCTTT.